Listed here are 2 T cell receptor beta chains from one sample, sequenced in a study of breast tumors, draining lymph nodes, adjacent tissues. TCRdb re-called the multiplex PCR reads through MiXCR, storing one row per CDR3 protein. The table has 180,000 or so distinct CDR3 sequences, roughly 29% seen once; the top ten hold 4% to 5.5%. Breast cancer patients provided tissue from their axillary draining lymph nodes. Input material: axillary lymph node tissue. These TCRs come from a female donor with breast cancer. Some clones in this sample may be carry-over from other donors' samples.

In its sample, this clonotype was seen many times. The CDR3 bases are TGTGCCAGTTACGGGACTAACTACGAGCAGTACTTC. This translates into CASYGTNYEQYF. The rearrangement joins TRBV28 to TRBJ2-7; 7 bases match TRBD2. The V and J ends lost 9 bases and 3 bases, in that order; junction bases with no gene match: 5. The CDR3 contains 12 residues. Germline V gives CDR1 MDHEN, CDR2 SYDVKM.

Turning to this clonotype: The DNA is left out, because the CDR3 cannot be placed on it with certainty; the CDR3 is given as TCRdb lists it. The gene calls are TRBV12-3 or TRBV12-4 and TRBJ1-2; TRBD1, the D gene given by the table, was not confirmed from the DNA. A total of 20 residues make up the CDR3, ends included. This CDR3 is CDSSFYICSADRGNDYGYTF.